Listed below are T cell receptor beta chains from one sample, sequenced in a study of blood T cell repertoires in COVID-19. The data were produced by immunoSEQ multiplex PCR, yet TCRdb's version contains in-frame clones alone and is incomplete. The sample consists of under 250,000 clones, approximately 90% of them appearing once. The sample taken for sequencing was peripheral blood. These receptors came from a woman in her 30s with COVID-19, enrolled during active disease. CDR3s include the opening cysteine and the closing phenylalanine or tryptophan. The D gene is left open where the match is weak. The size entry is marked missing in some rows and otherwise reads once, few, many or a size class.

d_gene	abundance	v_gene	j_gene	CDR3aa	CDR3nt
-	-	TRBV30	TRBJ2-2	CAWTLGGASGELFF	TGTGCCTGGACCCTGGGGGGGGCAAGCGGGGAGCTGTTTTTT
TRBD2	-	TRBV5-1	TRBJ2-1	CASSSGGYEQFF	TGCGCCAGCAGCTCGGGGGGATATGAGCAGTTCTTC
-	-	TRBV6-5	TRBJ1-2	CASSYEWQGIYGYTF	TGTGCCAGCAGTTACGAGTGGCAGGGAATCTATGGCTACACCTTC
-	-	TRBV5-4	TRBJ1-2	CASSKRQGQEGYTF	TGTGCCAGCAGCAAACGACAAGGCCAGGAAGGCTACACCTTC
TRBD1	-	TRBV6-2/TRBV6-3	TRBJ2-3	CASSRRGRTDTQYF	TGTGCCAGCAGTCGCAGGGGGCGCACAGATACGCAGTATTTT
TRBD2	-	TRBV3-1/TRBV3-2	TRBJ2-1	CASSPGLAGNEQFF	TGTGCCAGCAGCCCTGGACTAGCGGGAAATGAGCAGTTCTTC
TRBD1	-	TRBV7-2	TRBJ2-3	CASSLVGGTGVSDTQYF	TGTGCCAGCAGCTTAGTAGGTGGGACAGGGGTGTCAGATACGCAGTATTTT
-	-	TRBV7-6	TRBJ2-7	CASSFGTLTYEQYF	TGTGCCAGCAGCTTCGGGACACTGACCTACGAGCAGTACTTC
TRBD2	once	TRBV9	TRBJ2-1	CASSVAGGGLAGGNEQFF	TGTGCCAGCAGCGTAGCAGGGGGGGGACTAGCGGGCGGCAATGAGCAGTTCTTC
TRBD2	once	TRBV30	TRBJ2-1	CAWSLRGGSTYNEQFF	TGTGCCTGGAGTTTGCGCGGGGGTAGCACCTACAATGAGCAGTTCTTC
-	few	TRBV20-1	TRBJ2-1	CSASHPQRGHNEQFF	TGCAGTGCTAGTCATCCCCAGCGCGGTCACAATGAGCAGTTCTTC
TRBD2	few	TRBV2	TRBJ2-3	CASLGGRSDTQYF	TGTGCCAGCTTAGGCGGGAGATCAGATACGCAGTATTTT
TRBD2	-	TRBV7-6	TRBJ2-3	CASSLASGRVTDTQYF	TGTGCCAGCAGCTTAGCTAGCGGGAGGGTCACAGATACGCAGTATTTT
TRBD1	-	TRBV4-1	TRBJ1-5	CASSPRDRGRDTQHF	TGCGCCAGCAGCCCCCGCGACAGGGGCCGCGATACCCAGCATTTT
-	-	TRBV21-1	TRBJ2-3	CASSKGRGLAGGTSTDTQYF	TGTGCCAGCAGCAAAGGGAGGGGACTAGCGGGGGGAACTAGCACAGATACGCAGTATTTT
-	-	TRBV18	TRBJ1-1	CASSPQDLQNTEAFF	TGTGCCAGCTCACCGCAGGATCTTCAGAACACTGAAGCTTTCTTT
TRBD2	-	TRBV7-2	TRBJ2-3	CASSLDRTSESTDTQYF	TGTGCCAGCAGCCTAGACAGGACTAGCGAGAGCACAGATACGCAGTATTTT
TRBD1	once	TRBV19	TRBJ2-2	CASSGTGATGELFF	TGTGCCAGTAGTGGGACAGGGGCCACCGGGGAGCTGTTTTTT
-	-	TRBV7-8	TRBJ2-3	CASSLGYTDTQYF	TGTGCCAGCAGCTTAGGCTACACAGATACGCAGTATTTT
-	-	TRBV7-8	TRBJ2-3	CASSLWALSTDTQYF	TGTGCCAGCAGCTTATGGGCATTAAGCACAGATACGCAGTATTTT
TRBD1	-	TRBV29-1	TRBJ2-4	CSVQTQGIQRGIQYF	TGCAGCGTACAAACACAGGGGATTCAGCGCGGCATTCAGTACTTC
-	-	TRBV4-3	TRBJ2-6	CASSQDRSGANVLTF	TGCGCCAGCAGCCAAGATCGCTCTGGGGCCAACGTCCTGACTTTC
-	-	TRBV7-2	TRBJ2-4	CASSLWGQGAKNIQYF	TGTGCCAGCAGCTTATGGGGGCAGGGGGCCAAAAACATTCAGTACTTC
TRBD2	once	TRBV4-1	TRBJ2-5	CASSQGSGGGETQYF	TGCGCCAGCAGCCAAGGTAGCGGGGGGGGCGAGACCCAGTACTTC
TRBD1	-	TRBV7-9	TRBJ1-2	CASSLAGQGPYYGYTF	TGTGCCAGCAGCTTAGCTGGACAGGGGCCGTACTATGGCTACACCTTC
TRBD1	-	TRBV5-1	TRBJ2-7	CASSGSRDRTTYEQYF	TGCGCCAGCAGCGGAAGCCGGGACAGGACCACCTACGAGCAGTACTTC
TRBD1	-	TRBV7-9	TRBJ2-5	CASMRQGAKEETQYF	TGTGCCAGCATGAGACAGGGGGCGAAGGAAGAGACCCAGTACTTC
-	-	TRBV10-1	TRBJ2-3	CASQPSDTPSDTQYF	TGCGCCAGCCAGCCTAGCGATACCCCCAGCGATACGCAGTATTTT
TRBD1	-	TRBV10-3	TRBJ1-1	CAISGQVRGTEAFF	TGTGCCATCAGCGGACAGGTCCGGGGCACTGAAGCTTTCTTT
TRBD1	-	TRBV19	TRBJ1-5	CASSPNTNRGPPGRQPQHF	TGTGCCAGTAGTCCTAACACAAACAGGGGGCCACCCGGAAGGCAGCCCCAGCATTTT
-	-	TRBV28	TRBJ2-5	CASSPQLGPQETQYF	TGTGCCAGCAGTCCTCAGCTGGGGCCCCAAGAGACCCAGTACTTC
-	-	TRBV6-5	TRBJ1-2	CASSPETGGSYGYTF	TGTGCCAGCAGCCCCGAAACCGGGGGGAGCTATGGCTACACCTTC
-	-	TRBV7-2	TRBJ2-5	CASSFGADQETQYF	TGTGCCAGCAGCTTTGGGGCAGACCAAGAGACCCAGTACTTC
-	-	TRBV3-1/TRBV3-2	TRBJ2-7	CASSLSPYEQYF	TGTGCCAGCAGCCTTTCTCCCTACGAGCAGTACTTC
TRBD1	-	TRBV29-1	TRBJ2-5	CSVPGTGNQETQYF	TGCAGCGTGCCCGGGACAGGGAACCAAGAGACCCAGTACTTC
TRBD2	once	TRBV10-1	TRBJ2-1	CATQTGLAGGPQFF	TGCGCCACTCAGACGGGACTAGCGGGGGGACCGCAGTTCTTC
TRBD2	-	TRBV20-1	TRBJ2-1	CSASGLAFNEQFF	TGCAGTGCTAGTGGACTAGCCTTCAATGAGCAGTTCTTC
-	-	TRBV5-6	TRBJ2-5	CASSLFGSTAQETQYF	TGTGCCAGCAGCTTGTTCGGGTCAACGGCACAAGAGACCCAGTACTTC
-	-	TRBV7-6	TRBJ2-5	CASSLEGQGRQTQYF	TGTGCCAGCAGCTTAGAGGGGCAGGGTAGGCAGACCCAGTACTTC
TRBD2	-	TRBV3-1/TRBV3-2	TRBJ2-5	CASSPGERGGGETQYF	TGTGCCAGCAGCCCGGGGGAGCGGGGGGGCGGTGAGACCCAGTACTTC